This entry features one TCR beta chain sequence. This entry is derived from a study of blood T cell repertoires in COVID-19. Across the whole study: The study drew acute and convalescent COVID-19 samples from the United States, Italy and Spain. Nucleic acid was either cDNA or gDNA, and it came from T cells, B-cell-depleted T cells, or PBMCs.

In the original analysis: Nucleated cell counts were estimated from reference gene primer amplification. The assay was immunoSEQ multiplex PCR, and TCRdb's table has in-frame clones only and misses some. V and J calls and clone size are copied from that table; D and trimming were computed from the DNA. The table includes about 190,000 clones, approximately 91% detected once. This CDR3 has 14 amino acids. V gave up 6 bases and J gave up 3 bases; unmatched junction bases: 7. From germline, CDR1 is MDHEN and CDR2 SYDVKM. The source of this sequence is a woman in her thirties or forties who had recovered from COVID-19. Sequences were obtained from peripheral blood. The V and J genes are TRBV28 and TRBJ1-2, with TRBD1 matching 7 bases. The CDR3 is CASSQDREYYGYTF. As DNA, the CDR3 is TGTGCCAGCAGCCAAGACAGGGAGTACTATGGCTACACCTTC.